This entry lists 18 T cell receptor beta chains sequenced from one sample in a study of brain T cells in children with intractable seizures. Only in-frame clones appear in the TCRdb table, and some are missing; sequencing was by immunoSEQ multiplex PCR. The table has about 340,000 clones, about 93% seen once. Time point indicated: blood from clinic visit 5 months post-surgery; TSC patient then seizure free. The sequencing used peripheral blood, collected 4 to 5 months after surgery. The receptor set was obtained from a boy under two years old with tuberous sclerosis and intractable seizures.

The rearrangement links TRBV19 to TRBJ1-1, with D maybe TRBD1 (5 bases). With 3 bases removed from V and 1 base from J, the gap between germline ends came to 12 bases. CDR3 length: 15 residues. Germline V gene sequence: CDR1 LNHDA, CDR2 SQIVND (reference sequence). Written as DNA, the CDR3 is TGTGCCAGTAGTATCCAGGCCGGGGGGAACACTGAAGCTTTCTTT. Translated: CASSIQAGGNTEAFF.

The chain combines TRBV9 with TRBJ2-2; 16 nucleotides line up with TRBD2. Germline lookup yields CDR1 SGDLS and CDR2 YYNGEE. V shed 4 bases and J 3 bases; nucleotides not matched to a gene: 15. This CDR3 contains 21 residues. CDR3 protein: CASSPTPGLAGGRSYTGELFF. CDR3 nucleotides: TGTGCCAGCAGCCCCACACCGGGACTAGCGGGGGGGCGAAGTTACACCGGGGAGCTGTTTTTT.

This chain joins TRBV5-1 and TRBJ2-1, with a weak D call TRBD2 (5 bases). V shed 3 bases and J shed 6 bases, with 13 bases lying between them. The length of the CDR3 is 14 residues. Germline CDR1 and CDR2: SGHRS and YFSETQ. DNA for the CDR3: TGCGCCAGCAGCTACCCCGAGGGTACCAATGAGCAGTTCTTC. This gives the protein CASSYPEGTNEQFF.

The J gene is TRBJ1-3, the V gene TRBV28; D ambiguous. Germline-derived CDR1 and CDR2 are MDHEN and SYDVKM. The CDR3 contains 10 residues. CDR3 protein: CESSGNTIYF. CDR3 nucleotides: TGTGAAAGCTCTGGAAACACCATATATTTT. Full variable domain (remainder filled in from reference TRBV28 and TRBJ1-3): DVKVTQSSRYLVKRTGEKVFLECVQDMDHENMFWYRQDPGLGLRLIYFSYDVKMKEKGDIPEGYSVSREKKERFSLILESASTNQTSMYLCESSGNTIYFGEGSWLTVV.

This sequence joins TRBV24-1 and TRBJ1-2; D gene unclear. This CDR3 is built from 16 residues. V was shortened by 3 bases and J by 2 bases, with 15 bases between the two germline ends. Germline CDR1 is KGHDR and CDR2 is SFDVKD. The CDR3 region has the DNA TGTGCCACCAGTGATCCGCACATAGAAAACAACTATGGCTACACCTTC. It encodes CATSDPHIENNYGYTF.

This rearrangement joins TRBV4-1 to TRBJ2-1, with 8 bases identical to TRBD2. Per germline, CDR1 MGHRA and CDR2 YSYEKL. The V and J ends lost 1 base and 6 bases, in that order; junction bases with no gene match: 8. The CDR3 consists of 16 residues. This chain's CDR3 is CASSQVSGSPPNEQFF. As DNA, the CDR3 is TGCGCCAGCAGCCAAGTAAGCGGGAGCCCCCCCAATGAGCAGTTCTTC.

The table lists this clone with a count of one. V is TRBV19 and J is TRBJ2-5; D ambiguous. The CDR3 is 13 amino acids. Trimming cost V 10 bases and J 2 bases, with 14 bases left between them. Germline V gene lookup returns CDR1 LNHDA and CDR2 SQIVND (reference sequence). CDR3 in DNA: TGTGCCACCGCGTCCTTGGGTCAAGAGACCCAGTACTTC. This gives the protein CATASLGQETQYF.

The sample holds one count of this clone. The chain combines TRBV12-5 with TRBJ2-1; a weak D match, TRBD2 (6 bases). The CDR3 runs to 15 residues. With 2 bases removed from V and 4 bases from J, the gap between germline ends came to 12 bases. Germline V gene lookup returns CDR1 LGHNT and CDR2 FRNRAP. In nucleotides, the CDR3 is TGTGCTAGTGGTTTGCACAAGCGGGCGTACAATGAGCAGTTCTTC. Encoded protein: CASGLHKRAYNEQFF.

A few counts support this clone. The J gene is TRBJ1-2, the V gene TRBV3-1 (or the pseudogene TRBV3-2), with D perhaps TRBD1 (5 bases). The CDR3 consists of 13 residues. Germline V gene lookup returns CDR1 LGHDT and CDR2 YNNKEL (reference sequence). The germline V and J ends were trimmed by 0 bases and 5 bases, with 7 bases remaining between them. The DNA for the CDR3 is TGTGCCAGCAGCCAAGACGGGGGTTATGGCTACACCTTC. Encoded protein: CASSQDGGYGYTF.

This clone was found once. V is TRBV5-1 and J is TRBJ2-2; D tentatively fits TRBD1 or TRBD2 (7 bases each). Trimming stripped 5 bases from V and 3 bases from J, with 17 bases between. Germline values: CDR1 SGHRS, CDR2 YFSETQ. The CDR3 consists of 16 residues. The CDR3 reads CASRTGRGRDTGELFF. CDR3 in DNA: TGCGCCAGCAGGACAGGGAGGGGGCGAGACACCGGGGAGCTGTTTTTT. Complete variable domain (other parts from reference TRBV5-1 and TRBJ2-2): KAGVTQTPRYLIKTRGQQVTLSCSPISGHRSVSWYQQTPGQGLQFLFEYFSETQRNKGNFPGRFSGRQFSNSRSEMNVSTLELGDSALYLCASRTGRGRDTGELFFGEGSRLTVL.

V usage is TRBV6-5 and J usage is TRBJ1-1, with 7 positions matching TRBD1. CDR3 length equals 13 residues. V lost 6 bases, J lost 4 bases, and 5 bases stayed unmatched. From germline, CDR1 is MNHEY and CDR2 SVGAGI. In nucleotides, the CDR3 is TGTGCCAGCAGGACAAGACAGGGCACTGAAGCTTTCTTT. Encoded protein: CASRTRQGTEAFF.

V usage is TRBV30 and J usage is TRBJ1-1, with D possibly TRBD1 on 6 matching bases. V was pared by 5 bases and J by 6 bases, with 13 bases between. There are 12 residues in the CDR3. Germline CDR1 reads GTSNPN; CDR2 reads SVGIG (reference sequence). The DNA for the CDR3 is TGTGCCTGGCACAGGGAAATCGCTGAAGCTTTCTTT. Translated, it gives CAWHREIAEAFF.

This chain connects TRBV28 to TRBJ2-7; 9 bases map to TRBD1. The length of the CDR3 is 16 residues. Germline lookup yields CDR1 MDHEN and CDR2 SYDVKM. Unmatched junction bases numbered 9, after V lost 5 bases and J lost 1 base. DNA of the CDR3: TGTGCCAGCAGTCGACAGGGGGTAAATTTGTCCTACGAGCAGTACTTC. Translated: CASSRQGVNLSYEQYF.

The CDR3 is CATARDSNEKLFF. Here the CDR3 DNA reads TGTGCCACTGCTCGGGACAGCAATGAAAAACTGTTTTTT. V and J are TRBV12-3 or TRBV12-4 and TRBJ1-4, with 7 positions matching TRBD1. Trimming cost V 10 bases and J 5 bases; bases outside gene matches: 7. This CDR3 is 13 amino acids long.

This chain joins TRBV30 and TRBJ2-7; 10 nucleotides line up with TRBD1. CDR1 and CDR2 (germline): GTSNPN, SVGIG (reference sequence). This CDR3 spans 14 amino acids. V was clipped by 4 bases and J by 3 bases; unmatched bases: 6. CDR3: CAWTTGTGDYEQYF. CDR3 bases: TGTGCCTGGACTACCGGGACAGGGGACTACGAGCAGTACTTC.

The chain recombines TRBV19 with TRBJ2-5, with 12 positions matching TRBD2. The V gene's germline CDR1 is LNHDA and CDR2 SQIVND (reference sequence). Trimming took 3 bases from V and 4 from J; bases not matched to a gene: 3. The CDR3 is 15 residues long. In nucleotides, the CDR3 is TGTGCCAGTAGTATCCCGACTAGCGGGAGAGAGACCCAGTACTTC. This translates into CASSIPTSGRETQYF.

The V and J genes are TRBV27 and TRBJ2-1; TRBD2 matches at 11 bases. CDR3 length equals 18 residues. Trimming cost V 5 bases and J 5 bases; bases outside gene matches: 14. Germline CDR1 and CDR2: MNHEY and SMNVEV (reference sequence). CDR3 nucleotides: TGTGCCAGCAGTAACCTCAGCACCCCTAGCGGGAGGCACAATGAGCAGTTCTTC. Amino acids: CASSNLSTPSGRHNEQFF.

The chain links TRBV13 to TRBJ2-7; 13 positions agree with TRBD2. The CDR3 has 15 amino acids. V was clipped by 4 bases and J by 6 bases; unmatched bases: 6. The germline gives CDR1 PRHDT, CDR2 FYEKMQ (reference sequence). The CDR3 bases are TGTGCCAGCAGCTCCCGGACTAGCGGGAGCGTCGAGCAGTACTTC. Amino acids: CASSSRTSGSVEQYF.